This TCR beta chain stems from a study of OX40 agonist ivuxolimab in advanced cancers. Study overall: Averaging roughly 60 years in age, with a range of about 23 to 90, the cohort was about 83% male.

The method was immunoSEQ multiplex PCR; TCRdb's version includes in-frame clones alone and lacks a portion of them. The table has some 100,000 clones, approximately 89% seen once. Blood sampling was done at baseline, cycle 4 day 1, and cycle 7 day 1. As concerns this clone: Its antigen is still unknown. The junction departs from the called germline gene at one end, perhaps through a read error.

The CDR3 has 14 residues. Germline CDR1 and CDR2: SGHNT and YYREEE (reference sequence). Findings and limits, study-wide: Circulating CD4+ and CD8+ T cells showed clonal expansion by week 6 at 0.1 to 3.0 mg/kg.

This receptor was obtained from an adult with an advanced solid tumor such as melanoma, head and neck, liver or kidney cancer. The sample consisted of CD4+ or CD8+ T cells sorted from blood, taken in a trial of the OX40 agonist ivuxolimab. This chain uses TRBV5-4 with TRBJ2-3, with 10 bases that match TRBD2. The CDR3 DNA follows: TGCGCCAGCGGGGGGGAGCTGGGCACAGATACGCAGTATTTT. Its protein is CASGGELGTDTQYF.